This T cell receptor beta chain was found in a study of post-analysis software for immune sequencing data (dated by TCRdb to the mid-2010s). Regarding the study in general: Recorded disease courses included relapsing-remitting, secondary progressive and progressive-relapsing multiple sclerosis, with some patients lacking subtype annotation. The patient repertoires were compared against approximately ten previously published healthy control repertoires obtained from donors aged 6 to 25 years. A subset of samples was prepared in parallel using single-end sample barcoding, then pooled and co-amplified after Illumina adapter ligation.

TCR beta repertoires were profiled from peripheral blood of more than ten young patients with multiple sclerosis to demonstrate the VDJtools post-analysis software. The patients with multiple sclerosis were children and adolescents between about 6 and 17 years of age. This clonotype came up a few times. The target of this receptor is not known. Per-base qualities were not stored, and no clone one base away is much larger. Library construction relied on PCR. The listed sequencing device is Illumina HiSeq 2500. Unique molecular identifiers were incorporated into TCR beta cDNA libraries to reduce PCR and sequencing biases. Every 1 to 10 million input T cells yielded approximately 500,000 cDNA molecules, meaning each molecule approximated one T cell. The patient libraries were prepared and sequenced with the same protocol used for the earlier healthy control dataset. Within a given batch, samples were prepared together, multiplexed and sequenced on the same HiSeq lane. For the original study's pipeline: Raw barcoded reads were processed with MIGEC, discarding single-read molecular identifier groups before consensus assembly and CDR3 extraction. VDJtools was used for post-analysis of the clonotype tables, and diversity was normalized by down-sampling every dataset to the size of the smallest sample. To correct batch-related cross-sample contamination, repertoire overlap clustering matched CDR3 amino acid sequences but not nucleotide sequences. The raw public reads went through TCRdb reprocessing: fastp at Q25, MiXCR clone calling, in-frame beta chains kept. Rows are combined by CDR3 protein, so each entry shows the most common genes and DNA. TCRdb, not the authors, supplied the V and J calls. The sample table holds hundreds of thousands of distinct CDR3 sequences, of which 55% to 60% were seen once. The ten biggest clones cover approximately 11% of the sample.

Measured from the cysteine to the phenylalanine, the CDR3 is 12 residues long. The sequence is cut down to CDR3 DNA, 36 bases in frame from base 1. The germline V gene encodes CDR1 MNHNY and CDR2 SVGAGI (reference sequence). Trimming at the junction amounts to 6 bases on V and 6 bases on J, and the germline ends lie 12 bases apart. Study-wide findings and limitations: A handful of TRBV segments, including TRBV5-6, TRBV5-1 and TRBV20-1, were significantly more frequent in patients than controls. The control group was slightly older than the multiple sclerosis patient group. Multiple sclerosis patients had significantly lower normalized Chao1 diversity than controls, a result that suggests substantial peripheral T-cell clonal expansion. Direct clustering with F measure revealed strong co-clustering of samples prepared in the same batch, which led to a batch-effect correction.

Recombination connected TRBV6-6 to TRBJ2-7, with the identity of the D gene unclear. Sequenced material: blood. The sequence came from a girl aged 2 to 10 with multiple sclerosis. The CDR3 sequence is CASRERNGEQYF. The sequenced DNA: TGTGCCAGCAGGGAAAGGAACGGCGAGCAGTACTTC.